Below, 17 T cell receptor beta chains from the same sample are listed, as sequenced in a study of T cells in Graves' hyperthyroidism and ophthalmopathy. TCR beta CDR3 sequences were amplified from RNA transcripts. With the HTBI primer set, the TCR CDR3 went through a first round of RT-PCR. MiXCR, applied by TCRdb to the multiplex PCR reads, yields one record per CDR3 protein. The profile shows 500,000 or so distinct CDR3 sequences, more than 15% of them singletons. Source material: blood. The receptors shown here come from a woman younger than 35 with Graves' ophthalmopathy.

The chain employs TRBV15 and TRBJ2-7; maybe TRBD1 (6 bases). V gave up 0 bases and J gave up 3 bases, with 12 bases separating them. This CDR3 spans 15 amino acids. Germline V gives CDR1 LNHNV, CDR2 YYDKDF (reference sequence). CDR3: CATSRDPGTFYEQYF. The CDR3 DNA reads TGTGCCACCAGCAGAGACCCAGGGACATTCTACGAGCAGTACTTC.

There are a few counts of this clonotype. V usage is TRBV5-1 and J usage is TRBJ1-2, with 7 bases fitting TRBD1. CDR3 length: 14 amino acids. V was pared by 0 bases and J by 5 bases, with 4 bases of the junction left unmatched. CDR1 SGHRS and CDR2 YFSETQ come from the germline V gene. The DNA of the CDR3 is TGCGCCAGCAGCTTGGGACAGGGATGGTATGGCTACACCTTC. Protein: CASSLGQGWYGYTF.

A word on this clonotype: This may be a read error, as it is one base from a much larger clone. V and J are TRBV28 and TRBJ1-1, with D perhaps matching TRBD1 (6 bases). Germline CDR1 and CDR2: MDHEN and SYDVKM. This CDR3 region has 14 residues. V was pared by 4 bases and J by 5 bases, with 14 bases between. CDR3 in DNA: TGTGCCAGCAGTTCTCACAGGGAAATGACTGAAGCTTTCTTT. Its protein is CASSSHREMTEAFF. The complete variable domain, with remaining parts taken from reference TRBV28 and TRBJ1-1, reads DVKVTQSSRYLVKRTGEKVFLECVQDMDHENMFWYRQDPGLGLRLIYFSYDVKMKEKGDIPEGYSVSREKKERFSLILESASTNQTSMYLCASSSHREMTEAFFGQGTRLTVV.

This clonotype has a handful of counts. This chain uses TRBV7-9 with TRBJ2-7; D may be TRBD1 (6 bases). Germline loops: CDR1 SEHNR, CDR2 FQNEAQ (reference sequence). This CDR3 is built from 15 residues. V was trimmed by 0 bases and J by 0 bases, leaving 9 bases between them. The CDR3 DNA sequence: TGTGCCAGCAGCTTAGCGGGGGACAACTCCTACGAGCAGTACTTC. Amino acids: CASSLAGDNSYEQYF.

This chain joins TRBV5-1 and TRBJ1-1; D is perhaps TRBD1 (6 bases). The CDR3 has 15 amino acids. Germline CDR1 and CDR2: SGHRS and YFSETQ. V dropped 0 bases and J dropped 11 bases, with 20 bases sitting between them. This CDR3 is CASSLGGGEQGLAFF. Written as DNA, the CDR3 is TGCGCCAGCAGCTTGGGGGGGGGGGAACAGGGTTTGGCTTTCTTT.

This clonotype has at least ten counts. The chain uses TRBV6-1 and TRBJ1-1, with a weak D call TRBD1 (6 bases). The CDR3 runs 13 residues. V gave up 7 bases and J gave up 4 bases, with 13 bases separating them. Germline V CDR1 and CDR2: MNHNS, SASEGT. CDR3 region: CASTWAGATEAFF. The DNA for the CDR3 is TGTGCCAGCACGTGGGCAGGGGCCACTGAAGCTTTCTTT.

This clonotype was counted between two and nine times. The CDR3: CASPGGRHSYNEQFF. The DNA of the CDR3 is TGTGCCAGCCCGGGCGGGCGGCACTCCTACAATGAGCAGTTCTTC. V is TRBV12-3 or TRBV12-4 and J is TRBJ2-1; D is perhaps TRBD2 (5 bases). The CDR3 sequence is 15 residues long. The ends were cut back, 8 bases at V and 0 bases at J, with 14 bases in the middle.

This clonotype has a handful of counts. A read error may explain this, as a much larger clone is one base away. This chain links TRBV28 with TRBJ2-5, with D possibly being TRBD1 or TRBD2 (5 bases each). With 5 bases removed from V and 12 bases from J, the gap between germline ends came to 10 bases. This CDR3 contains 10 residues. The germline gives CDR1 MDHEN, CDR2 SYDVKM. The CDR3 protein is CASSGWGKYF. The CDR3 DNA reads TGTGCCAGCAGTGGGTGGGGGAAGTACTTC.

The rearrangement uses TRBV12-3 or TRBV12-4 and TRBJ2-2; the D gene is possibly TRBD2 (6 bases). This CDR3 contains 14 residues. V was clipped by 6 bases and J by 10 bases, with 18 bases between them. This chain's CDR3 is CASSFQTWGVELFF. CDR3 nucleotide sequence: TGTGCCAGCAGCTTCCAAACATGGGGGGTGGAGCTGTTTTTT.

In its sample, this clonotype was seen many times. The genes are TRBV5-1 and TRBJ2-1; perhaps TRBD2 as D (7 bases). Germline lookup yields CDR1 SGHRS and CDR2 YFSETQ. This CDR3 comprises 14 residues. Trimming removed 5 bases at V and 6 bases at J, with 15 bases between. In DNA form, the CDR3 reads TGCGCCAGCAGGAGGGGGGGCTCCACCAATGAGCAGTTCTTC. Residues: CASRRGGSTNEQFF.

The chain links TRBV13 to TRBJ2-5; 14 bases map to TRBD2. V shed 5 bases and J 0 bases; nucleotides not matched to a gene: 5. This CDR3 has 17 residues. The germline V gene encodes CDR1 PRHDT and CDR2 FYEKMQ (reference sequence). CDR3 residues: CASSEGLAGGHQETQYF. DNA for the CDR3: TGTGCCAGCAGCGAAGGACTAGCGGGGGGTCACCAAGAGACCCAGTACTTC.

This clonotype came up many times. The chain links TRBV28 to TRBJ2-1; D is uncertain. Trimming cost V 2 bases and J 6 bases, with 14 bases left between them. The CDR3 runs to 15 residues. Germline CDR1 is MDHEN and CDR2 is SYDVKM. The CDR3 protein is CASSLIGPNLNEQFF. CDR3 in DNA: TGTGCCAGCAGTTTAATTGGACCCAATCTCAATGAGCAGTTCTTC.

This clonotype was seen a handful of times. J is TRBJ2-7 and V is TRBV20-1; possible D gene TRBD2, 7 bases. The CDR3 extends over 13 amino acids. V gave up 5 bases and J gave up 4 bases, with 15 bases separating them. Germline V CDR1 and CDR2: DFQATT, SNEGSKA (reference sequence). In DNA form, the CDR3 reads TGCAGTGCTCGTAGTGGGGGGGCTTACGAGCAGTACTTC. Protein: CSARSGGAYEQYF.

This chain links TRBV4-2 with TRBJ2-7; D may correspond to TRBD1 or TRBD2 (5 bases each). With 2 bases removed from V and 3 bases from J, the gap between germline ends came to 14 bases. The CDR3 runs 15 residues. CDR1 and CDR2 from the germline V gene are LGHNA and YNFKEQ. This chain's CDR3 is CASSQLPGPNYEQYF. The CDR3 DNA follows: TGTGCCAGCAGCCAATTACCGGGACCAAACTACGAGCAGTACTTC.

A few counts support this clonotype. This chain connects TRBV12-3 or TRBV12-4 to TRBJ1-6, with 8 bases fitting TRBD1. Trimming removed 10 bases from V and 5 bases from J; junction bases left unmatched: 13. This CDR3 is built from 16 residues. The CDR3 region has the DNA TGTGCCACAACCCGGGACAGGTACCTGAATAATTCACCCCTCCACTTT. Translating gives CATTRDRYLNNSPLHF.

V usage is TRBV19 and J usage is TRBJ2-1; 9 bases line up with TRBD2. There are 15 residues in the CDR3. Trimming cost V 3 bases and J 5 bases; bases outside gene matches: 5. CDR1 and CDR2 (germline): LNHDA, SQIVND (reference sequence). For the CDR3, the DNA is TGTGCCAGTAGTATGGGTAGCGGGAGACACAATGAGCAGTTCTTC. As protein: CASSMGSGRHNEQFF.

At least ten counts were recorded for this clonotype. The chain couples TRBV11-2 to TRBJ2-7; D ambiguous. Trimming stripped 0 bases from V and 0 bases from J, with 9 bases between. This CDR3 region has 15 residues. Germline V lookup: CDR1 SGHAT, CDR2 FQNNGV. Here the CDR3 reads CASSLEASRSYEQYF. As DNA, the CDR3 is TGTGCCAGCAGCTTAGAGGCAAGCCGCTCCTACGAGCAGTACTTC.